A single sample is the source of the 23 T cell receptor beta chains below, sequenced in a study of vaccination and CD4 T cells after COVID-19. The treatment was: approximately nine-day PBMC culture with coronavirus spike peptide pools or control peptides (ViraFEST assay). These TCRs are of unknown antigen specificity. The Oncomine TCR Beta short-read assay sequenced DNA from cultured CD4+ T cells. TCRdb processed the PCR reads anew with MiXCR; each CDR3 protein has one entry. Of about 14,000 distinct CDR3 sequences in the sample, approximately 48% were seen once. This material consisted of CD4+ T cells from blood, cultured in vitro, taken before SARS-CoV-2 vaccination. These receptors all stem from a human donor who had recovered from COVID-19.

The CDR3 DNA reads as TGCAGTGCTAAAGCGGCAGGGCAGGGTCCCCTCCACTTT. As protein: CSAKAAGQGPLHF. This chain links TRBV20-1 with TRBJ1-6; TRBD1 is a possible D gene (5 bases). Between the trimmed V and J ends, which lost 4 bases and 13 bases, there was a span of 17 bases. Germline V CDR1 and CDR2: DFQATT, SNEGSKA (reference sequence). This CDR3 region has 13 residues.

This chain uses TRBV28 with TRBJ1-2; possibly TRBD1 for D (5 bases). Germline CDR1 reads MDHEN; CDR2 reads SYDVKM. CDR3 length equals 15 residues. The V end lost 1 base, the J end lost 0 bases, and 9 bases lay between the germline ends. In DNA, the CDR3 is TGTGCCAGCAGTTTATTAGGGGTTCCTAACTATGGCTACACCTTC. This encodes CASSLLGVPNYGYTF.

The CDR3 bases are TGCAGTGCTAGAGACGACCAGGGGGCGGGTCAGCCCCAGCATTTT. This translates into CSARDDQGAGQPQHF. The V and J genes are TRBV20-1 and TRBJ1-5, with 8 positions matching TRBD1. CDR3 length: 15 residues. Trimming took 0 bases from V and 6 from J; bases not matched to a gene: 7. Germline-derived CDR1 and CDR2 are DFQATT and SNEGSKA (reference sequence).

This clonotype was picked up a small number of times. This chain joins TRBV27 and TRBJ1-5; tentatively, D is TRBD1 (5 bases). Trimming removed 8 bases from V and 8 bases from J, with 16 bases in between. The CDR3 totals 13 residues. The germline V gene has CDR1 MNHEY and CDR2 SMNVEV (reference sequence). The CDR3 here is CASRDSPNKPQHF. DNA for the CDR3: TGTGCCAGCCGGGACTCGCCGAACAAGCCCCAGCATTTT.

This chain joins TRBV11-3 and TRBJ1-1; TRBD1 is a possible D gene (6 bases). CDR3 size: 13 residues. The germline V and J ends were trimmed by 5 bases and 4 bases, with 11 bases remaining between them. Germline V CDR1 and CDR2: SGHNT, YENEEA. DNA for the CDR3: TGTGCCAGCAGCGAAGACAGGAGCACTGAAGCTTTCTTT. Translation: CASSEDRSTEAFF.

This clonotype showed up just a few times. The chain couples TRBV7-2 to TRBJ1-2, with D maybe TRBD1 (5 bases). V dropped 0 bases and J dropped 7 bases, with 12 bases sitting between them. This CDR3 has 14 amino acids. Germline V gives CDR1 SGHTA, CDR2 FQGNSA. The CDR3 protein is CASSLAQGTSGYTF. The CDR3 DNA is TGTGCCAGCAGCTTAGCGCAGGGCACCTCTGGCTACACCTTC. Combining the CDR3 with reference TRBV7-2 and TRBJ1-2 gives the whole variable domain GAGVSQSPSNKVTEKGKDVELRCDPISGHTALYWYRQSLGQGLEFLIYFQGNSAPDKSGLPSDRFSAERTGGSVSTLTIQRTQQEDSAVYLCASSLAQGTSGYTFGSGTRLTVV.

The genes are TRBV18 and TRBJ1-1; D might be TRBD1 (5 bases). Trimming took 2 bases from V and 5 from J, leaving 15 bases between them. This CDR3 spans 15 amino acids. Looked up from germline, CDR1 is KGHSH and CDR2 is LQKENI. The CDR3 nucleotides are TGTGCCAGCTCACCAGTCGAGGGGAGCAGAACTGAAGCTTTCTTT. It translates to CASSPVEGSRTEAFF.

CDR3: CASSLQTGHSTGYTF. The CDR3 nucleotides are TGTGCCAGCAGCCTCCAGACGGGACACTCGACCGGCTACACCTTC. The chain couples TRBV9 to TRBJ1-2; TRBD1 might be the D (6 bases). The CDR3 is 15 residues long. Trimming took off 4 bases at V and 8 bases at J, with 21 bases between the two ends. Per germline, CDR1 SGDLS and CDR2 YYNGEE.

Remarks on this clonotype: Mismatch with germline at one junction end may stem from a read error. The rearrangement uses TRBV6-1 and TRBJ1-6, with TRBD1 matching over 8 bases. Germline CDR1 reads MNHNS; CDR2 reads SASEGT. This CDR3 has 13 residues. CDR3 region: CVSRTGNYSPLHF. CDR3 nucleotides: TGTGTCAGCAGGACAGGGAATTATTCACCCCTCCACTTT.

The chain recombines TRBV5-1 with TRBJ1-2, with TRBD1 as a possible D gene (5 bases). Germline lookup yields CDR1 SGHRS and CDR2 YFSETQ. The CDR3 length is 15 residues. With 3 bases removed from V and 4 bases from J, the gap between germline ends came to 16 bases. The chain's CDR3 is CASSSTDSTLYGYTF. For the CDR3, the DNA is TGCGCCAGCAGCTCTACTGACAGTACCCTCTATGGCTACACCTTC.

The V and J genes are TRBV7-2 and TRBJ2-3; 7 positions agree with TRBD2. Trimming cost V 1 base and J 1 base; bases outside gene matches: 2. Looked up from germline, CDR1 is SGHTA and CDR2 is FQGNSA. The CDR3 totals 15 residues. CDR3 sequence reads: CASSLGAGGTDTQYF. The CDR3, as DNA: TGTGCCAGCAGCTTAGGCGCGGGGGGCACAGATACGCAGTATTTT.

In DNA form, the CDR3 reads TGCAGTGCCGCGAGGGGCGGTCAGCCCCAGCATTTT. This sequence encodes CSAARGGQPQHF. The rearrangement uses TRBV20-1 and TRBJ1-5, with D possibly being TRBD1 (5 bases). Looked up from germline, CDR1 is DFQATT and CDR2 is SNEGSKA (reference sequence). The CDR3 has 12 residues. The V end lost 6 bases, the J end lost 6 bases, and 12 bases lay between the germline ends.

The chain recombines TRBV20-1 with TRBJ2-5; 8 positions agree with TRBD1. This CDR3 region has 13 residues. V shed 5 bases and J 1 base; nucleotides not matched to a gene: 3. Germline values: CDR1 DFQATT, CDR2 SNEGSKA (reference sequence). CDR3 nucleotides: TGCAGTGCTGGGGACAGGTCCCAAGAGACCCAGTACTTC. Its protein is CSAGDRSQETQYF.

The chain has TRBV7-9 and TRBJ1-1; the match to TRBD1 covers 9 bases. This CDR3 has 16 amino acids. Trimming at V came to 2 bases and at J to 6 bases, leaving 10 bases not matched to a gene. Germline V gene lookup returns CDR1 SEHNR and CDR2 FQNEAQ (reference sequence). CDR3 in DNA: TGTGCCAGCAGCTTAAGGGCCGGACAGGGGAATGCTGAAGCTTTCTTT. Translation: CASSLRAGQGNAEAFF.

V and J are TRBV7-2 and TRBJ2-5; 8 bases are a match to TRBD2. Per the germline V gene, CDR1 is SGHTA and CDR2 is FQGNSA. V gave up 5 bases and J gave up 2 bases; unmatched junction bases: 10. The CDR3 runs to 16 residues. The DNA of the CDR3 is TGTGCCAGCAGCCGGAACCCCGGGGGGGCTCAAGAGACCCAGTACTTC. Its translation: CASSRNPGGAQETQYF.

This chain connects TRBV6-5 to TRBJ1-1; D is unclear. Germline V CDR1 and CDR2: MNHEY, SVGAGI. Between the trimmed V and J ends, which lost 4 bases and 1 base, there was a span of 10 bases. The length of the CDR3 is 14 residues. The chain's CDR3 is CASSLWAANTEAFF. The CDR3 nucleotides read TGTGCCAGCAGTTTGTGGGCAGCGAACACTGAAGCTTTCTTT.

This clonotype was observed once. An end of the junction does not agree with germline; a read error may underlie this. This chain links TRBV5-5 with TRBJ2-1; 9 bases are shared with TRBD2. The germline CDR1 and CDR2 sequences are SGHKS and YYEKEE (reference sequence). The CDR3 is 13 amino acids. For the CDR3, the DNA is TGTGCCAGCAGGGCCGGGACTAGCCTATCGGATATTTTC. This gives the protein CASRAGTSLSDIF.

V gene TRBV19 combines with J gene TRBJ2-5; no definite D call. V was cut by 3 bases and J by 2 bases, with 7 bases left in between. Per germline, CDR1 LNHDA and CDR2 SQIVND (reference sequence). This CDR3 has 13 amino acids. CDR3 coding DNA: TGTGCCAGTAGTATCGCACAGCAAGAGACCCAGTACTTC. Its translation: CASSIAQQETQYF.

The rearrangement links TRBV20-1 to TRBJ1-6; TRBD1 might be the D (6 bases). CDR1 and CDR2 from the germline V gene are DFQATT and SNEGSKA (reference sequence). The V and J ends lost 1 base and 2 bases respectively, with 6 bases between them. The CDR3 runs to 14 residues. The CDR3: CSARGQAYNSPLHF. The CDR3, as DNA: TGCAGTGCTAGAGGACAGGCCTATAATTCACCCCTCCACTTT.

The chain couples TRBV2 to TRBJ1-3, with D unclear. Germline assignment: CDR1 SNHLY and CDR2 FYNNEI. The germline V and J ends were trimmed by 6 bases and 0 bases, with 9 bases remaining between them. The CDR3 runs to 14 residues. CDR3 region: CASRDRFSGNTIYF. The CDR3 coding sequence is TGTGCCAGCAGGGACCGGTTCTCTGGAAACACCATATATTTT.

This chain joins TRBV7-3 and TRBJ2-5; 9 bases are shared with TRBD2. This CDR3 has 15 residues. The J segment lost 2 bases and the V segment lost 5 bases, leaving 6 bases of the junction unmatched. Looked up from germline, CDR1 is SGHTA and CDR2 is FQGTGA. DNA of the CDR3: TGTGCCAGCAGCCCGATCGCGGGAGGGCAAGAGACCCAGTACTTC. Its translation is CASSPIAGGQETQYF. Full variable domain (rest looked up from reference TRBV7-3 and TRBJ2-5): GAGVSQTPSNKVTEKGKYVELRCDPISGHTALYWYRQSLGQGPEFLIYFQGTGAADDSGLPNDRFFAVRPEGSVSTLKIQRTERGDSAVYLCASSPIAGGQETQYFGPGTRLLVL.

This chain connects TRBV20-1 to TRBJ1-1; weak D call: TRBD1 (6 bases). The CDR3 sequence is 15 residues long. Germline assignment: CDR1 DFQATT and CDR2 SNEGSKA (reference sequence). Trimming cost V 0 bases and J 3 bases, with 14 bases left between them. The CDR3 bases are TGCAGTGCTAGAGATGGGAGGGGGTTGTACACTGAAGCTTTCTTT. Translating gives CSARDGRGLYTEAFF.

The V and J genes are TRBV11-1 and TRBJ2-7; 10 bases fit TRBD1. The CDR3 runs to 15 residues. Trimming removed 5 bases from V and 3 bases from J; junction bases left unmatched: 7. From germline, CDR1 is SGHAT and CDR2 FQDESV (reference sequence). The DNA for the CDR3 is TGTGCCAGCAGCGCACAGACAGGGGGCCTCTACGAGCAGTACTTC. Its protein product is CASSAQTGGLYEQYF.